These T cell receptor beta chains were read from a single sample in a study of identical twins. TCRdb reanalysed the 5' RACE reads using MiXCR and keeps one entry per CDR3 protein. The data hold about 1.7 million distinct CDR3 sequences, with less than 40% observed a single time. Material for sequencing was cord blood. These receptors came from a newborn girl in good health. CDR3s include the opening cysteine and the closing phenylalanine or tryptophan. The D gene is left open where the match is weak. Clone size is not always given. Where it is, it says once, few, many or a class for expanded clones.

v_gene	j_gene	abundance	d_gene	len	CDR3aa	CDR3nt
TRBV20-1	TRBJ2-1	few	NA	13	CSAKTERGNEQFF	TGCAGTGCTAAGACTGAGAGAGGGAATGAGCAGTTCTTC
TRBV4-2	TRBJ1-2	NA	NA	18	CASSQVGAGKRKNYGYTF	TGTGCCAGCAGCCAAGTCGGGGCAGGGAAAAGGAAGAACTATGGCTACACCTTC
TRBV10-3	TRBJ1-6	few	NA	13	CAISGHSNSPLHF	TGTGCCATCAGTGGGCACTCCAATTCACCCCTCCACTTT
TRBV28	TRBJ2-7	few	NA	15	CASSSTRSRGYEQYF	TGTGCCAGCAGTTCTACCCGATCCAGGGGCTACGAGCAGTACTTC
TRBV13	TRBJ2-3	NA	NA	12	CASSCSGDTQYF	TGTGCCAGCAGCTGCTCAGGAGATACGCAGTATTTT
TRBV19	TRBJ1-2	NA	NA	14	CASSIPGGESSYTF	TGTGCCAGTAGTATCCCCGGGGGAGAGTCGAGCTACACCTTC
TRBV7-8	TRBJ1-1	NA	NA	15	CASSLARSRKTEAFF	TGTGCCAGCAGCTTAGCGAGGTCCCGGAAAACGGAAGCTTTCTTT
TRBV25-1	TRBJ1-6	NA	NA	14	CASSEGGVWSPLHF	TGTGCCAGCAGTGAAGGCGGAGTCTGGTCACCCCTCCACTTT
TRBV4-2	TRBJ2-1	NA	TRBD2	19	CASSRTGLAGGESYNEQFF	TGTGCCAGCAGCCGAACCGGACTAGCGGGGGGTGAGTCCTACAATGAGCAGTTCTTC
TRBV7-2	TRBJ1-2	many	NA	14	CASSLAIRSYGYTF	TGTGCCAGCAGCTTAGCGATCAGGAGCTATGGCTACACCTTC
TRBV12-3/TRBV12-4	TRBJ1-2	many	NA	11	CASSSSGGYTF	TGTGCCAGCAGTTCCTCGGGCGGCTACACCTTC
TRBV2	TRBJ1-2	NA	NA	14	CASSEEDTHYGYTF	TGTGCCAGCAGTGAAGAGGACACTCACTATGGCTACACCTTC
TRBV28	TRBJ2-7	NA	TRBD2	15	CASSPIAGGNYEQYF	TGTGCCAGCAGTCCAATAGCGGGAGGGAATTACGAGCAGTACTTC
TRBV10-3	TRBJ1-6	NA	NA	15	CAIKADSSYNSPLHF	TGTGCCATCAAGGCCGACAGCTCCTATAATTCACCCCTCCACTTT
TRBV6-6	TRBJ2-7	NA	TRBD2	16	CASSYGLAPYSYEQYF	TGTGCCAGCAGTTACGGACTAGCGCCGTACTCCTACGAGCAGTACTTC
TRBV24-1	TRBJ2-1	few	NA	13	CATSDLLPNEQFF	TGTGCCACCAGTGATTTGCTCCCCAATGAGCAGTTCTTC
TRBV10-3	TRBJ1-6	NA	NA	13	CAISEKGNSPPHF	TGTGCCATCAGTGAGAAGGGAAATTCACCCCCCCACTTT
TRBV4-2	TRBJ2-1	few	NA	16	CASSQVGTRSYNEQFF	TGTGCCAGCAGCCAAGTTGGGACTCGCTCCTACAATGAGCAGTTCTTC